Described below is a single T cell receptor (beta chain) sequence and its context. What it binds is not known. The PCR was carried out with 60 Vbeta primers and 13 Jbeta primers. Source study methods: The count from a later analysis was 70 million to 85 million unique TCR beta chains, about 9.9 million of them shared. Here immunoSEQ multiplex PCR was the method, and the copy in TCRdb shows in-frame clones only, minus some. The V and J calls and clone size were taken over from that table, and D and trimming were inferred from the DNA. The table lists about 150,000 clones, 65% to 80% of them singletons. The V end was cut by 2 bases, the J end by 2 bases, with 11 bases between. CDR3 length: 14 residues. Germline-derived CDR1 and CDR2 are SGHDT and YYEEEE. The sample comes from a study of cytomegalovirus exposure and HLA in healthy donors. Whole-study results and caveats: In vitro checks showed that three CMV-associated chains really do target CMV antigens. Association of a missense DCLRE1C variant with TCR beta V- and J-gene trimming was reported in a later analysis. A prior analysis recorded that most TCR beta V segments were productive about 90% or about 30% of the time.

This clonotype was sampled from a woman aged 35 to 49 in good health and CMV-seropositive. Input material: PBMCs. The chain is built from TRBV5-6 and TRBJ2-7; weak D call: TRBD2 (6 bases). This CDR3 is CASSLKTGAYEQYF. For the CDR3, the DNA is TGTGCCAGCAGCTTAAAAACGGGGGCCTACGAGCAGTACTTC.